These 24 T cell receptor beta chains came from one sample sequenced in a study of identical twins. TCRdb independently ran MiXCR on the 5' RACE reads; one entry per CDR3 protein. The data hold 400,000 to 600,000 distinct CDR3 sequences, with approximately 20% observed a single time. The data also belong to a second study, concerning yellow fever vaccine responses in identical twins.

The sequencing sample was made of CD4+ T cells sorted from blood. The source is a woman aged 18-35 years in good health.

The V gene is TRBV6-5, the J gene TRBJ2-5; TRBD1 agrees at 10 bases. J was trimmed by 4 bases and V by 0 bases; bases with no gene match: 5. Germline V CDR1 and CDR2: MNHEY, SVGAGI. This CDR3 contains 16 residues. The CDR3 reads CASSYSGTGVGETQYF. The CDR3 DNA is TGTGCCAGCAGTTACTCTGGGACAGGGGTAGGAGAGACCCAGTACTTC.

This clonotype has a handful of counts. This sequence joins TRBV7-9 and TRBJ2-3; 7 positions agree with TRBD2. The germline V gene encodes CDR1 SEHNR and CDR2 FQNEAQ (reference sequence). Trimming removed 8 bases from V and 4 bases from J; junction bases left unmatched: 6. The CDR3 is made up of 13 amino acids. The CDR3 DNA reads TGTGCCAGCCACCTCAGCGGGGCAGATACGCAGTATTTT. Amino acids: CASHLSGADTQYF.

A few counts support this clonotype. The chain recombines TRBV7-3 with TRBJ2-7; D is possibly TRBD2 (6 bases). With 5 bases removed from V and 4 bases from J, the gap between germline ends came to 15 bases. Per the germline V gene, CDR1 is SGHTA and CDR2 is FQGTGA. This CDR3 contains 14 residues. DNA for the CDR3: TGTGCCAGCAGCCCCGGCGGAGGGGAATACGAGCAGTACTTC. Amino acids: CASSPGGGEYEQYF.

The V and J genes are TRBV12-3 or TRBV12-4 and TRBJ1-6; 9 bases map to TRBD1. With 6 bases clipped from V and 9 bases from J, the junction kept 6 bases outside the gene matches. The length of the CDR3 is 14 residues. CDR3 in DNA: TGTGCCAGCAGCCCCGGGACAGGGTCTTCACCCCTCCACTTT. This encodes CASSPGTGSSPLHF.

The table lists this clonotype with a few counts. The chain couples TRBV7-2 to TRBJ2-1; TRBD2 is a possible D gene (6 bases). V gave up 0 bases and J gave up 14 bases, with 17 bases separating them. Germline CDR1 reads SGHTA; CDR2 reads FQGNSA. This CDR3 spans 14 amino acids. CDR3 residues: CASSLAWRVGEEFF. The CDR3 DNA is TGTGCCAGCAGCTTAGCGTGGAGGGTCGGAGAGGAGTTCTTC.

J is TRBJ2-7 and V is TRBV28, with TRBD2 matching over 11 bases. CDR1 is MDHEN, CDR2 SYDVKM, per germline. J was trimmed by 3 bases and V by 7 bases; bases with no gene match: 5. This CDR3 comprises 14 residues. CDR3 in DNA: TGTGCCAGCAATCCTAGCGGGAGGCTCTACGAGCAGTACTTC. This gives the protein CASNPSGRLYEQYF.

The gene calls are TRBV4-1 and TRBJ1-5; no reliable D call. V was clipped by 0 bases and J by 2 bases, with 11 bases between them. This CDR3 region has 16 residues. Germline CDR1 is MGHRA and CDR2 is YSYEKL. The CDR3 loop reads CASSQDLAGRNQPQHF. CDR3 coding DNA: TGCGCCAGCAGCCAAGATCTAGCCGGTCGCAATCAGCCCCAGCATTTT.

Ten or more counts support this clonotype. This chain uses TRBV20-1 with TRBJ2-7, with 7 bases matching TRBD2. The CDR3 extends over 18 amino acids. The J segment lost 2 bases and the V segment lost 3 bases, leaving 19 bases of the junction unmatched. Germline loops: CDR1 DFQATT, CDR2 SNEGSKA (reference sequence). CDR3 DNA: TGCAGTGCTAGTTTAGGTGGTGGGAGGGAGTTTACCCCCTACGAGCAGTACTTC. As protein: CSASLGGGREFTPYEQYF.

This clonotype was recorded a few times. The rearrangement joins TRBV2 to TRBJ2-3, with TRBD1 as a possible D gene (5 bases). Trimming removed 1 base from V and 4 bases from J, with 15 bases in between. Germline CDR1 and CDR2: SNHLY and FYNNEI. The CDR3 contains 16 residues. The CDR3: CASSEEGQGPPDTQYF. CDR3 sequence (DNA): TGTGCCAGCAGTGAAGAAGGGCAGGGCCCCCCAGATACGCAGTATTTT.

The V and J genes are TRBV19 and TRBJ2-1; no clear D gene. Between the trimmed V and J ends, which lost 5 bases and 2 bases, there was a span of 10 bases. Germline V CDR1 and CDR2: LNHDA, SQIVND (reference sequence). The CDR3 has 14 amino acids. DNA for the CDR3: TGTGCCAGTAGTTGGCAACAGACCTACAATGAGCAGTTCTTC. Protein sequence: CASSWQQTYNEQFF.

This clonotype was detected a few times. V is TRBV9 and J is TRBJ2-3; 8 bases agree with TRBD2. The germline CDR1 and CDR2 sequences are SGDLS and YYNGEE. The CDR3 sequence is 19 residues long. V dropped 4 bases and J dropped 4; count of bases not matched to a gene: 20. CDR3: CASSRGSGEVRFQPDTQYF. The CDR3 nucleotides read TGTGCCAGCAGCCGTGGTAGCGGGGAGGTCCGATTTCAGCCAGATACGCAGTATTTT.

This clonotype was seen just once. V and J are TRBV20-1 and TRBJ2-5; possible D gene TRBD2, 7 bases. Trimming left V 6 bases short and J 4 bases short, with 15 bases between. The germline CDR1 and CDR2 sequences are DFQATT and SNEGSKA (reference sequence). This CDR3 region has 13 residues. CDR3 residues: CSARGGGRETQYF. CDR3 bases: TGCAGTGCCCGAGGGGGGGGAAGAGAGACCCAGTACTTC.

This clonotype showed up just a few times. This chain joins TRBV7-8 and TRBJ2-3; D not resolved. Trimming removed 1 base from V and 5 bases from J, with 13 bases in between. The CDR3 spans 15 residues. Per germline, CDR1 SGHVS and CDR2 FQNEAQ. CDR3: CASSLGGRALDTQYF. The DNA for the CDR3 is TGTGCCAGCAGCTTAGGCGGACGGGCGCTAGATACGCAGTATTTT.

This clonotype showed up just a few times. The chain joins TRBV5-1 to TRBJ2-5, with a possible D match to TRBD2 (6 bases). Germline-derived CDR1 and CDR2 are SGHRS and YFSETQ. V lost 4 bases, J lost 1 base, and 20 bases lay in between. There are 17 residues in the CDR3. The CDR3 protein is CASSPPGELGSQETQYF. The CDR3 DNA sequence: TGCGCCAGCAGCCCCCCGGGGGAACTGGGGTCCCAAGAGACCCAGTACTTC.

The sample holds one count of this clonotype. The chain carries TRBV3-1 and TRBJ2-2; 12 bases map to TRBD2. The CDR3 extends over 21 amino acids. The V segment lost 5 bases and the J segment 0 bases; nucleotides outside the gene matches: 16. Germline CDR1 reads LGHDT; CDR2 reads YNNKEL (reference sequence). CDR3: CASSTTTRLAGEWANTGELFF. Here the CDR3 DNA reads TGTGCCAGCAGCACGACGACCCGACTAGCGGGAGAGTGGGCGAACACCGGGGAGCTGTTTTTT.

The sample holds a few counts of this clonotype. This rearrangement joins TRBV11-2 to TRBJ2-7; 9 bases fit TRBD1. The CDR3 covers 14 residues. Trimming cost V 5 bases and J 3 bases; bases outside gene matches: 5. CDR1 is SGHAT, CDR2 FQNNGV, per germline. In DNA form, the CDR3 reads TGTGCCAGCAGCCAATCGGGACAGGGCTACGAGCAGTACGTC. Protein product: CASSQSGQGYEQYV.

This clonotype was found a few times. The CDR3 loop is CSANGAEGEKLFF. In nucleotides, the CDR3 is TGCAGTGCGAACGGCGCAGAAGGGGAAAAACTGTTTTTT. The J gene is TRBJ1-4, the V gene TRBV20-1; D gene uncertain. CDR1 and CDR2 (germline): DFQATT, SNEGSKA (reference sequence). With 6 bases removed from V and 8 bases from J, the gap between germline ends came to 16 bases. The CDR3 spans 13 residues.

The chain carries TRBV28 and TRBJ2-7; 7 bases are shared with TRBD2. V was clipped by 3 bases and J by 0 bases; unmatched bases: 5. Germline V gene sequence: CDR1 MDHEN, CDR2 SYDVKM. This CDR3 has 15 residues. The CDR3 loop reads CASSFGGSRSYEQYF. DNA for the CDR3: TGTGCCAGCAGTTTCGGCGGGAGTCGCTCCTACGAGCAGTACTTC.

This clonotype came up a few times. CDR3 protein: CAIREGDTEAFF. For the CDR3, the DNA is TGTGCCATCAGGGAGGGGGACACTGAAGCTTTCTTT. The chain employs TRBV10-3 and TRBJ1-1, with D maybe TRBD1 (6 bases). V shed 6 bases and J shed 3 bases, with 8 bases lying between them. The CDR3 contains 12 residues. The germline gives CDR1 ENHRY, CDR2 SYGVKD.

On this clonotype itself: At one end the junction does not follow the germline gene, possibly because of a read error. The rearrangement uses TRBV6-5 and TRBJ2-7; D is unresolved. The length of the CDR3 is 16 residues. In germline, CDR1 is MNHEY, CDR2 SVGAGI. In DNA form, the CDR3 reads TGTGCCAGCAGTTACTCGATCCTCGCCGTTCCTTACGAACAGTACTTC. It yields the protein CASSYSILAVPYEQYF.

The chain links TRBV7-9 to TRBJ2-3; TRBD1 might be the D (5 bases). This CDR3 has 14 amino acids. Germline CDR1 is SEHNR and CDR2 is FQNEAQ (reference sequence). V lost 1 base, J lost 10 bases, and 15 bases lay in between. CDR3 in DNA: TGTGCCAGCAGCTTAGGCCAGGTGCAGGGTCCGCAGTATTTT. This sequence encodes CASSLGQVQGPQYF.

J is TRBJ1-2 and V is TRBV11-1; no clear D. The CDR3 covers 13 residues. V dropped 1 base and J dropped 3 bases, with 6 bases sitting between them. CDR1 and CDR2 (germline): SGHAT, FQDESV (reference sequence). The CDR3 here is CASSLGADYGYTF. CDR3 DNA sequence: TGTGCCAGCAGCTTAGGGGCCGACTATGGCTACACCTTC.

The rearrangement uses TRBV12-3 or TRBV12-4 and TRBJ1-6, with TRBD1 identical over 9 bases. The CDR3 extends over 15 amino acids. J lost 6 bases, V lost 6 bases, and 6 bases had no gene match. CDR3: CASSSGTGRNSPLHF. The CDR3 nucleotides read TGTGCCAGCAGCTCCGGGACAGGGCGTAATTCACCCCTCCACTTT.

The rearrangement links TRBV2 to TRBJ2-4; no clear D gene. This CDR3 has 14 residues. V was trimmed by 7 bases and J by 0 bases, leaving 10 bases between them. Germline V CDR1 and CDR2: SNHLY, FYNNEI. CDR3 in amino acids: CASNLNLAKNIQYF. CDR3 DNA: TGTGCCAGCAATTTAAACCTAGCCAAAAACATTCAGTACTTC.